This T cell receptor (beta chain) was observed in a study of cytomegalovirus exposure and HLA in healthy donors. Study-level results: According to the study, roughly 180 TCR beta chains were cytomegalovirus-associated. Productive status was seen about 90% or about 30% of the time for most TCR beta V segments in an earlier analysis. A later examination showed that TCR association rates differed by HLA locus, with DRB1 most and HLA-C fewest.

This clone has just one count. The antigen remains undetermined. Other DNA sequences in this sample translate to the same CDR3. 60 Vbeta and 13 Jbeta primers were used in PCR. Sequenced by immunoSEQ multiplex PCR; TCRdb stores in-frame clones only, minus some. Of some 100,000 clones in the sample, around three quarters were seen once. The donors gave bone marrow, and they were healthy. V dropped 2 bases and J dropped 6 bases, with 10 bases sitting between them. This CDR3 contains 12 residues. Germline-derived CDR1 and CDR2 are SQVTM and ANQGSEA. J is TRBJ1-1 and V is TRBV29-1; D uncertain. Source material: PBMCs. The receptor's source is a man aged 35-49 years in good health and CMV-seropositive. CDR3 in amino acids: CSVESTLAEAFF. The CDR3, as DNA: TGCAGCGTTGAATCGACACTTGCTGAAGCTTTCTTT. The full variable domain, with the rest looked up from reference TRBV29-1 and TRBJ1-1, is SAVISQKPSRDICQRGTSLTIQCQVDSQVTMMFWYRQQPGQSLTLIATANQGSEATYESGFVIDKFPISRPNLTFSTLTVSNMSPEDSSIYLCSVESTLAEAFFGQGTRLTVV.